Sequencing of this T cell receptor (beta chain) was carried out in a study of blood T cell repertoires in COVID-19. Overall study context: Both acute and convalescent COVID-19 samples were obtained from the United States, Italy and Spain. In each case, the material was cDNA or gDNA derived from T cells, B-cell-depleted T cells, or PBMCs.

The CDR3 covers 14 residues. Germline lookup yields CDR1 MNHEY and CDR2 SVGAGI. V lost 6 bases, J lost 8 bases, and 13 bases stayed unmatched. Study processing details: Cell counts per sample came from amplifying reference gene primers. Repertoires were generated with immunoSEQ multiplex PCR, while TCRdb's copy carries only in-frame clones and drops some. That table is the source of V, J and clone size, and D and trimming were worked out from the DNA. The table records 150,000 to 200,000 clones, approximately 86% of them present only once. The sequencing input was peripheral blood. The J gene is TRBJ2-7, the V gene TRBV6-5, with 7 bases lining up with TRBD2. The source is a man aged 35-49 years with active or convalescent COVID-19. The CDR3 DNA reads as TGTGCCAGCAGCCCCGGACTAGTACTTAGTCAGCAGTACTTC. Translated, it gives CASSPGLVLSQQYF.